These T cell receptor beta chains were read from a single sample in a study of response to subunit inactivated influenza vaccine. Each CDR3 protein is one row after TCRdb ran MiXCR on the RT-PCR reads. The sample yields 630,000 or so distinct CDR3 sequences, less than 20% seen once. The specimen was PBMCs from blood, collected 11 to 12 days after vaccination. The receptor source for this set is a man aged 50 or older who received an inactivated influenza vaccine. Each CDR3 is given with its conserved first and last residue. D genes are given only for firm matches. Size tells how often a clone was seen (once, few, many) or the class of an expanded clone, and some rows leave it out.

CDR3 DNA: TGTGCCAGCAGTTACCTACCGGGGGAACTTTCCTACAATGAGCAGTTCTTC
CDR3 protein: CASSYLPGELSYNEQFF
V gene: TRBV6-2/TRBV6-3
D gene: -
clone size: -
J gene: TRBJ2-1

CDR3 DNA: TGTGCCAGCTCTCCCAGAACGATAAACTATGGCTACACCTTC
CDR3 protein: CASSPRTINYGYTF
V gene: TRBV18
D gene: -
clone size: -
J gene: TRBJ1-2

CDR3 DNA: TGCGCCAGCAGCTTCAATTTGAACACTGAAGCTTTCTTT
CDR3 protein: CASSFNLNTEAFF
V gene: TRBV5-1
D gene: -
clone size: few
J gene: TRBJ1-1

CDR3 DNA: TGTGCCAGCAGTCGTCCGCAGCAGCCCCAGCATTTT
CDR3 protein: CASSRPQQPQHF
V gene: TRBV6-2/TRBV6-3
D gene: -
clone size: few
J gene: TRBJ1-5

CDR3 DNA: TGTGCCAGCAGCCTGACAGGGGGCTTCTCTGAAGCTTTCTTT
CDR3 protein: CASSLTGGFSEAFF
V gene: TRBV4-2
D gene: TRBD1
clone size: few
J gene: TRBJ1-1

CDR3 DNA: TGCAGTGCTGACCCCGGGACTAGAAAGACCCAGTACTTC
CDR3 protein: CSADPGTRKTQYF
V gene: TRBV20-1
D gene: TRBD2
clone size: -
J gene: TRBJ2-5

CDR3 DNA: TGCAGCGTTGGACATGGGTTGGGGGCCAACGTCCTGACTTTC
CDR3 protein: CSVGHGLGANVLTF
V gene: TRBV29-1
D gene: -
clone size: many
J gene: TRBJ2-6

CDR3 DNA: TGCAGCGTTGAACAGTTCACAGATACGCAGTATTTT
CDR3 protein: CSVEQFTDTQYF
V gene: TRBV29-1
D gene: -
clone size: few
J gene: TRBJ2-3

CDR3 DNA: TGTGCCAGCAGCTTAGATTTTGGGACCCAAGAGACCCAGTACTTC
CDR3 protein: CASSLDFGTQETQYF
V gene: TRBV7-9
D gene: -
clone size: -
J gene: TRBJ2-5

CDR3 DNA: TGTGCCACCAGCAGGGCCGCACAAGAGACCCAGTACTTC
CDR3 protein: CATSRAAQETQYF
V gene: TRBV15
D gene: -
clone size: -
J gene: TRBJ2-5

CDR3 DNA: TGCAGTGCTAGAGATACAGGGGCTTACACCGGGGAGCTGTTTTTT
CDR3 protein: CSARDTGAYTGELFF
V gene: TRBV20-1
D gene: TRBD1
clone size: -
J gene: TRBJ2-2

CDR3 DNA: TGTGCCAGTAGTATCGCCCGACGGGTCAGTAATGAAAAACTGTTTTTT
CDR3 protein: CASSIARRVSNEKLFF
V gene: TRBV19
D gene: -
clone size: few
J gene: TRBJ1-4

CDR3 DNA: TGTGCCAGCATAACGGGAGGGCCCTACAATGAGCAGTTCTTC
CDR3 protein: CASITGGPYNEQFF
V gene: TRBV28
D gene: TRBD2
clone size: -
J gene: TRBJ2-1

CDR3 DNA: TGTGCCATCGAAACACCGGGACAAGACCCAAGAATGTTCTTC
CDR3 protein: CAIETPGQDPRMFF
V gene: TRBV10-3
D gene: -
clone size: -
J gene: TRBJ2-1

CDR3 DNA: TGTGCCAGCAGCAGAGGGCCTCGGGGGGCCTTCACAGATACGCAGTATTTT
CDR3 protein: CASSRGPRGAFTDTQYF
V gene: TRBV21-1
D gene: -
clone size: -
J gene: TRBJ2-3

CDR3 DNA: TGCGCCAGCGGGACAGAGTTCTACGAGCAGTACTTC
CDR3 protein: CASGTEFYEQYF
V gene: TRBV5-1
D gene: TRBD1
clone size: few
J gene: TRBJ2-7

CDR3 DNA: TGCGCCAGCAGCCAAGATGGGGGGGTGGATGAGCAGTTCTTC
CDR3 protein: CASSQDGGVDEQFF
V gene: TRBV4-3
D gene: TRBD2
clone size: few
J gene: TRBJ2-1

CDR3 DNA: TGTGCCAGCAGCCACCGGGGGGACAGGGGTCCTCAAGAGACCCAGTACTTC
CDR3 protein: CASSHRGDRGPQETQYF
V gene: TRBV11-2
D gene: TRBD1
clone size: few
J gene: TRBJ2-5

CDR3 DNA: TGTGCCAGCAGCTGGGGAGCGAGGGGCGCCGAGACCCAGTACTTC
CDR3 protein: CASSWGARGAETQYF
V gene: TRBV7-8
D gene: -
clone size: -
J gene: TRBJ2-5

CDR3 DNA: TGTGCCAGCAGTGAAGGGTTTAGCTCCTACAATGAGCAGTTCTTC
CDR3 protein: CASSEGFSSYNEQFF
V gene: TRBV6-1
D gene: -
clone size: -
J gene: TRBJ2-1

CDR3 DNA: TGCGCCAGCAGTGGGGACAGGGTCTATGGCTACACCTTC
CDR3 protein: CASSGDRVYGYTF
V gene: TRBV10-2
D gene: TRBD1
clone size: -
J gene: TRBJ1-2

CDR3 DNA: TGTGCCAGCAGCCAAGGAGGGGCGGTGGAGACCCAGTACTTC
CDR3 protein: CASSQGGAVETQYF
V gene: TRBV14
D gene: -
clone size: few
J gene: TRBJ2-5

CDR3 DNA: TGTGCCAGTAGTTCAGGGGACGCGCAGCCCCAGCATTTT
CDR3 protein: CASSSGDAQPQHF
V gene: TRBV19
D gene: -
clone size: -
J gene: TRBJ1-5

CDR3 DNA: TGCAGTGCTAGAGAGGATGAGACCCAGTACTTC
CDR3 protein: CSAREDETQYF
V gene: TRBV20-1
D gene: -
clone size: many
J gene: TRBJ2-5

CDR3 DNA: TGCGCCAGCAGCCGTAGCCCGAAGCGGGAGGTCTCCTACGAGCAGTACTTC
CDR3 protein: CASSRSPKREVSYEQYF
V gene: TRBV5-1
D gene: TRBD2
clone size: -
J gene: TRBJ2-7

CDR3 DNA: TGCGCCAGCAGCTGGTCACCGGGACTTACCAACACCGGGGAGCTGTTTTTT
CDR3 protein: CASSWSPGLTNTGELFF
V gene: TRBV5-1
D gene: -
clone size: many
J gene: TRBJ2-2

CDR3 DNA: TGTGCCAGCAGTTCCCCGGGACAGGCCATGGGGACCCAGTACTTC
CDR3 protein: CASSSPGQAMGTQYF
V gene: TRBV28
D gene: TRBD1
clone size: -
J gene: TRBJ2-5

CDR3 DNA: TGCGCCAGCAGCTTGATGGGGTACTACAATGAGCAGTTCTTC
CDR3 protein: CASSLMGYYNEQFF
V gene: TRBV5-1
D gene: -
clone size: few
J gene: TRBJ2-1